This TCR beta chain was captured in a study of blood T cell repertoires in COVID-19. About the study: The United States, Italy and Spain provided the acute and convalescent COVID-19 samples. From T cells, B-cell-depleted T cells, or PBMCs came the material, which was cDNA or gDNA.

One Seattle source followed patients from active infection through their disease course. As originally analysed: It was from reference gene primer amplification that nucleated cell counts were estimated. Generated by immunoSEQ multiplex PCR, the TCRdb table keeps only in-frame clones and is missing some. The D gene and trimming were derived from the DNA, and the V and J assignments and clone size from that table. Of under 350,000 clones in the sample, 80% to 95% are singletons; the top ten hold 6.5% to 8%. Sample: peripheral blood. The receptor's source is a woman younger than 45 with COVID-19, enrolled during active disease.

The CDR3 bases are TGTGCCAGCAGCTTAGCGGGACAGGGGTCATACGAGCAGTACTTC. Residues: CASSLAGQGSYEQYF. The V gene is TRBV13, the J gene TRBJ2-7; 10 nucleotides match TRBD1. V dropped 1 base and J dropped 4; count of bases not matched to a gene: 4. Germline V gene sequence: CDR1 PRHDT, CDR2 FYEKMQ (reference sequence). The CDR3 spans 15 residues.